A single sample gave rise to the 20 T cell receptor beta chains below, sequenced in a study of PD-1 blockade in classical Hodgkin lymphoma. Assay used: immunoSEQ multiplex PCR; TCRdb lists only in-frame clones, some missing. The table includes roughly 46,000 clones, around 74% detected once. Time point noted: cycle 4 day 1 (C4D1), after more than five weeks of nivolumab. Every patient experienced relapse after autologous stem cell transplantation, and brentuximab vedotin exposure varied. Source: peripheral blood mononuclear cells (PBMCs), taken before the fourth cycle of nivolumab. These receptors were collected from a human donor with classical Hodgkin lymphoma.

The rearrangement uses TRBV7-9 and TRBJ2-7; tentatively, D is TRBD2 (6 bases). Germline CDR1 and CDR2: SEHNR and FQNEAQ (reference sequence). CDR3 length: 12 amino acids. V lost 5 bases and J 5 bases, leaving 10 bases between the germline ends. CDR3 region: CASSRWGDEQYF. The CDR3 bases are TGTGCCAGCAGCCGCTGGGGGGACGAGCAGTACTTC.

The rearrangement links TRBV7-9 to TRBJ1-1, with a tentative D call TRBD1 (6 bases). With 4 bases removed from V and 2 bases from J, the gap between germline ends came to 14 bases. This CDR3 is built from 15 residues. The germline CDR1 and CDR2 sequences are SEHNR and FQNEAQ (reference sequence). The chain's CDR3 is CASSSSDSFNTEAFF. The CDR3 bases are TGTGCCAGCAGCTCTTCGGACAGTTTCAACACTGAAGCTTTCTTT. Filled out from reference TRBV7-9 and TRBJ1-1, the complete variable domain reads DTGVSQNPRHKITKRGQNVTFRCDPISEHNRLYWYRQTLGQGPEFLTYFQNEAQLEKSRLLSDRFSAERPKGSFSTLEIQRTEQGDSAMYLCASSSSDSFNTEAFFGQGTRLTVV.

V usage is TRBV7-2 and J usage is TRBJ1-1; 7 bases agree with TRBD1. The CDR3 totals 14 residues. Trimming cost V 3 bases and J 4 bases; bases outside gene matches: 5. Germline values: CDR1 SGHTA, CDR2 FQGNSA. The CDR3 region has the DNA TGTGCCAGCAGCTTTCCCGGGACAGTCACTGAAGCTTTCTTT. Its translation is CASSFPGTVTEAFF.

The chain couples TRBV28 to TRBJ2-5; D remains ambiguous. This CDR3 has 11 residues. With 3 bases removed from V and 4 bases from J, the gap between germline ends came to 3 bases. Germline assignment: CDR1 MDHEN and CDR2 SYDVKM. The CDR3: CASSFSETQYF. As DNA, the CDR3 is TGTGCCAGCAGTTTTTCAGAGACCCAGTACTTC.

The chain carries TRBV19 and TRBJ1-4; no firm D call. The length of the CDR3 is 17 residues. Deletions cut 5 bases from V and 3 bases from J, with 19 bases between. CDR1 is LNHDA and CDR2 is SQIVND in the germline V gene (reference sequence). CDR3 amino acids: CASSPLGSGWSNEKLFF. DNA of the CDR3: TGTGCCAGTAGTCCCTTGGGCTCAGGTTGGTCTAATGAAAAACTGTTTTTT.

This chain uses TRBV4-1 with TRBJ2-1, with D possibly matching TRBD2 (6 bases). The germline V gene encodes CDR1 MGHRA and CDR2 YSYEKL. Trimming removed 0 bases at V and 12 bases at J, with 12 bases between. The CDR3 covers 13 residues. In nucleotides, the CDR3 is TGCGCCAGCAGCCAAGAACGGGGACTGGCGCAGTTCTTC. It specifies CASSQERGLAQFF.

The chain is built from TRBV19 and TRBJ1-5, with a tentative D call TRBD1 (6 bases). Per the germline V gene, CDR1 is LNHDA and CDR2 is SQIVND (reference sequence). The V gene lost 7 bases and the J gene lost 0 bases, with 13 bases spanning the gap. The CDR3 is 15 amino acids. CDR3 loop: CASIPTGVSNQPQHF. CDR3 nucleotide sequence: TGTGCCAGTATCCCGACAGGAGTTAGCAATCAGCCCCAGCATTTT.

V usage is TRBV4-1 and J usage is TRBJ2-2; no clear D. Germline loops: CDR1 MGHRA, CDR2 YSYEKL. V gave up 1 base and J gave up 1 base, with 16 bases separating them. This CDR3 is 18 amino acids long. CDR3 DNA: TGCGCCAGCAGCCAAGGTCTCTTTGGATTTATGAACACCGGGGAGCTGTTTTTT. Its translation is CASSQGLFGFMNTGELFF.

This chain uses TRBV27 with TRBJ1-6; 7 nucleotides match TRBD1. CDR1 and CDR2 from the germline V gene are MNHEY and SMNVEV (reference sequence). The length of the CDR3 is 15 residues. With V trimmed by 3 bases and J by 9 bases, 8 bases remained unmatched. In nucleotides, the CDR3 is TGTGCCAGCAGTTTCCAAGACAGGGAAGGTTCACCCCTCCACTTT. This sequence encodes CASSFQDREGSPLHF.

The chain uses TRBV7-1 and TRBJ1-1; no definite D call. TRBV7-1 is an ORF, with its function uncertain. There are 15 residues in the CDR3. Trimming left V 5 bases short and J 0 bases short, with 13 bases between. The CDR3 sequence is CASSGSTNMNTEAFF. The CDR3 DNA follows: TGTGCCAGCAGCGGATCGACAAACATGAACACTGAAGCTTTCTTT.

This chain links TRBV27 with TRBJ1-1, with 8 bases lining up with TRBD1. The trim removed 6 bases at V and 1 base at J, leaving 7 bases unmatched. The CDR3 spans 15 residues. Germline V gives CDR1 MNHEY, CDR2 SMNVEV (reference sequence). CDR3 residues: CASRVLDRGNTEAFF. The DNA of the CDR3 is TGTGCCAGCAGGGTTTTAGACAGGGGGAACACTGAAGCTTTCTTT.

To note about this clone: Compared with germline, one end of the junction differs, possibly owing to a read error. This chain links TRBV27 with TRBJ2-3; 12 positions agree with TRBD2. CDR3 length: 14 amino acids. The germline V gene has CDR1 MNHEY and CDR2 SMNVEV (reference sequence). The CDR3 nucleotides read TGTGCCTGCAGACTAGCGGGAGCAGCAGATACGCAGTATTTT. This encodes CACRLAGAADTQYF.

The rearrangement joins TRBV19 to TRBJ2-3; D may be TRBD1 (6 bases). The CDR3 is 16 amino acids. V was pared by 4 bases and J by 3 bases, with 17 bases between. Germline lookup yields CDR1 LNHDA and CDR2 SQIVND (reference sequence). CDR3 sequence: CASSTLRGGGTDTQYF. CDR3 nucleotide sequence: TGTGCCAGTAGTACCCTCAGGGGCGGTGGGACAGATACGCAGTATTTT.

This chain uses TRBV29-1 with TRBJ2-1; a weak D match, TRBD2 (5 bases). This CDR3 has 12 amino acids. The V end lost 7 bases, the J end lost 2 bases, and 9 bases lay between the germline ends. Germline assignment: CDR1 SQVTM and CDR2 ANQGSEA. CDR3 loop: CSAAGTYNEQFF. The DNA for the CDR3 is TGCAGCGCTGCCGGGACCTACAATGAGCAGTTCTTC.

The rearrangement links TRBV13 to TRBJ2-2; 13 bases are a match to TRBD2. Germline V CDR1 and CDR2: PRHDT, FYEKMQ (reference sequence). V was pared by 5 bases and J by 1 base, with 7 bases of the junction left unmatched. The CDR3 is 18 amino acids. CDR3 loop: CASSEGLAGRLNTGELFF. CDR3 coding DNA: TGTGCCAGCAGCGAGGGACTAGCGGGACGCCTGAACACCGGGGAGCTGTTTTTT.

The chain is built from TRBV9 and TRBJ1-1; a possible D gene is TRBD1 (5 bases). The CDR3 runs 14 residues. Trimming cost V 4 bases and J 10 bases, with 20 bases left between them. Germline V gene data show CDR1 as SGDLS and CDR2 as YYNGEE. The CDR3 DNA is TGTGCCAGCAGCCAACAACCAGCCGGGACGTCAGCTTTCTTT. Protein product: CASSQQPAGTSAFF.

The chain couples TRBV6-5 to TRBJ1-5; 7 bases agree with TRBD1. There are 14 residues in the CDR3. V lost 6 bases, J lost 1 base, and 3 bases stayed unmatched. The germline gives CDR1 MNHEY, CDR2 SVGAGI. Here the CDR3 DNA reads TGTGCCAGCAGGGGGACAGCGAGCAATCAGCCCCAGCATTTT. Its translation: CASRGTASNQPQHF.

This clone is a singleton in its sample. The chain recombines TRBV27 with TRBJ1-1; D remains ambiguous. This CDR3 contains 13 residues. Germline V CDR1 and CDR2: MNHEY, SMNVEV (reference sequence). Trimming pared 3 bases from V and 2 bases from J, leaving 7 bases between. CDR3 amino acids: CASSLGSNTEAFF. As DNA, the CDR3 is TGTGCCAGCAGTTTGGGCAGTAACACTGAAGCTTTCTTT.

The sample holds one count of this clone. The chain recombines TRBV19 with TRBJ2-5; D is unclear. Trimming removed 5 bases from V and 3 bases from J, with 13 bases in between. CDR3 length: 14 amino acids. Germline V gives CDR1 LNHDA, CDR2 SQIVND (reference sequence). CDR3 region: CASSPRWAEETQYF. As DNA, the CDR3 is TGTGCCAGTAGTCCAAGATGGGCAGAAGAGACCCAGTACTTC.

The chain uses TRBV28 and TRBJ1-2; 9 nucleotides line up with TRBD1. J gave up 7 bases and V 3 bases, and 3 bases lay outside the gene matches. This CDR3 is 13 amino acids long. Germline CDR1 reads MDHEN; CDR2 reads SYDVKM. As DNA, the CDR3 is TGTGCCAGCAGTTTGTACAGGGGGCGTGGCTACACCTTC. Translating gives CASSLYRGRGYTF.